This TCR beta chain was observed in a study of blood T cell repertoires in COVID-19. Profiled with immunoSEQ multiplex PCR; TCRdb holds only in-frame clones, not every one. The repertoire has about 53,000 clones, about 83% of them found once; the top ten carry 3% to 5%. Deletions cut 6 bases from V and 1 base from J, with 27 bases between. Germline V CDR1 and CDR2: SGHKS, YYEKEE (reference sequence). This CDR3 is built from 19 residues. The sample taken for sequencing was peripheral blood. The receptor was isolated from a man in his fifties with acute or convalescent COVID-19. The chain combines TRBV5-5 with TRBJ2-3; possibly TRBD2 for D (6 bases). CDR3 DNA: TGTGCCAGCACCATAACACCTCCGGGAGCCGCTTGGGGCACAGATACGCAGTATTTT. Amino acid sequence: CASTITPPGAAWGTDTQYF. Together with reference TRBV5-5 and TRBJ2-3, the CDR3 gives the full variable domain: DAGVTQSPTHLIKTRGQQVTLRCSPISGHKSVSWYQQVLGQGPQFIFQYYEKEERGRGNFPDRFSARQFPNYSSELNVNALLLGDSALYLCASTITPPGAAWGTDTQYFGPGTRLTVL.